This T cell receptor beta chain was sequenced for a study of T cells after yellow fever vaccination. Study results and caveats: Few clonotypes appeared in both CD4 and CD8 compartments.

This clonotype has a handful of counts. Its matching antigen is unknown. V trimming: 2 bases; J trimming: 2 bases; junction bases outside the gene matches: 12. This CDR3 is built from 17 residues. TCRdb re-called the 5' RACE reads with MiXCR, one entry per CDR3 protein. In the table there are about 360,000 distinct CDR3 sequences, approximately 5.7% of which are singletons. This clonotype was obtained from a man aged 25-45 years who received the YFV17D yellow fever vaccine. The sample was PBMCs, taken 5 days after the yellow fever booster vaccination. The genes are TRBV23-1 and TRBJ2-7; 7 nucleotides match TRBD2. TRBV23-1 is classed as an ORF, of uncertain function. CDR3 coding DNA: TGCGCCAGCAGTCAAAGACGGAAAGCGGGGAAGACCTACGAGCAGTACTTC. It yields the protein CASSQRRKAGKTYEQYF.